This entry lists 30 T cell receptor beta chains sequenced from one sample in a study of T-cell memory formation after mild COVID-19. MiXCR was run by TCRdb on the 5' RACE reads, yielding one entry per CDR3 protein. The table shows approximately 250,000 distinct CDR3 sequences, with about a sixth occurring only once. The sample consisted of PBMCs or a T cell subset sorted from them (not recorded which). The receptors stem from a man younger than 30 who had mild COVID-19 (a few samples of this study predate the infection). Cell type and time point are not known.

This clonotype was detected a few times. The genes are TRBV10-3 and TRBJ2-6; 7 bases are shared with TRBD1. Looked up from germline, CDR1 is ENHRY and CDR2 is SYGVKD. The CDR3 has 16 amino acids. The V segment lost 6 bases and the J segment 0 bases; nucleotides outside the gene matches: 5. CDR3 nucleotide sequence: TGTGCCATCAGCGGGACAGCCGTCTCTGGGGCCAACGTCCTGACTTTC. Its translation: CAISGTAVSGANVLTF.

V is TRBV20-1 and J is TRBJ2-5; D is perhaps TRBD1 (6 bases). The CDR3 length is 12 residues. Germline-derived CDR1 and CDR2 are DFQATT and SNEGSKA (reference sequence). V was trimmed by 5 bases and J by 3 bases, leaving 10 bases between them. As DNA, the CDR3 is TGCAGTGCTGCCGGGACAAAAGAGACCCAGTACTTC. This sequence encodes CSAAGTKETQYF.

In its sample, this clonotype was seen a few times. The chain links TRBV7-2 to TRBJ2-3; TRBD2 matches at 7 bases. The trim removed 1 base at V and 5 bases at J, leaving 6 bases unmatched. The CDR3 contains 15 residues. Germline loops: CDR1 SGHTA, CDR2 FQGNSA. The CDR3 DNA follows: TGTGCCAGCAGCTTAGATGGGTCGGGGGGAGATACGCAGTATTTT. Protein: CASSLDGSGGDTQYF.

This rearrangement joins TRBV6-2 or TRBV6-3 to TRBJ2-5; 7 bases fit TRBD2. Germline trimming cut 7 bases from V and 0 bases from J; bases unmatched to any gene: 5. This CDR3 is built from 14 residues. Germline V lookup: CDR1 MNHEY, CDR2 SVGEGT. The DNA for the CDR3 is TGTGCCAGCACGTCTAGCGGATACCAAGAGACCCAGTACTTC. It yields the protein CASTSSGYQETQYF.

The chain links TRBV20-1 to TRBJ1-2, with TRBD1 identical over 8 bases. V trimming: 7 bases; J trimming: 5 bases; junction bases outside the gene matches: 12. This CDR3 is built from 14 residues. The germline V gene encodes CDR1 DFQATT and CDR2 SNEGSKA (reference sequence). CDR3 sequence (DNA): TGCAGTGTGGTCCAGGGGGCGGGTGCGTATGGCTACACCTTC. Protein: CSVVQGAGAYGYTF.

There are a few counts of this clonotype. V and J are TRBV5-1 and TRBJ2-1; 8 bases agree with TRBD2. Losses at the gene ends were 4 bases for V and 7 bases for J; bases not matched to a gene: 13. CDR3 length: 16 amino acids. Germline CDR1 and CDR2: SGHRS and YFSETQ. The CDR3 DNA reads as TGCGCCAGCAGCCCCAGGGCCACGGGGGGGCTGAATGAGCAGTTCTTC. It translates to CASSPRATGGLNEQFF.

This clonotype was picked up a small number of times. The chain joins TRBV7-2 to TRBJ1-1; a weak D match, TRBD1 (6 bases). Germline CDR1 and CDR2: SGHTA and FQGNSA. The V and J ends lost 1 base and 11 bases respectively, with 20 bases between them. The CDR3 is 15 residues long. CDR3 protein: CASSLGRGGDRLAFF. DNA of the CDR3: TGTGCCAGCAGCTTAGGGAGGGGGGGTGATCGGTTGGCTTTCTTT. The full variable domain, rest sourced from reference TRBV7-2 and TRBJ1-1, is GAGVSQSPSNKVTEKGKDVELRCDPISGHTALYWYRQSLGQGLEFLIYFQGNSAPDKSGLPSDRFSAERTGGSVSTLTIQRTQQEDSAVYLCASSLGRGGDRLAFFGQGTRLTVV.

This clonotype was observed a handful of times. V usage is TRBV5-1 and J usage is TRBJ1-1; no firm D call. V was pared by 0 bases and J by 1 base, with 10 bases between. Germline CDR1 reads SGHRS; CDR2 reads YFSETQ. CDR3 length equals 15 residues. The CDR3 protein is CASSLEARRNTEAFF. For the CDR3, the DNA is TGCGCCAGCAGCTTGGAGGCCCGACGGAACACTGAAGCTTTCTTT.

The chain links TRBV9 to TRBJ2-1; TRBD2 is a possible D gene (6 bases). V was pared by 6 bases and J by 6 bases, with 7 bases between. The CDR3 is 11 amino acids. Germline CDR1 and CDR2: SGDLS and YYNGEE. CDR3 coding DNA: TGTGCCAGCAATAGCGGCAATGAGCAGTTCTTC. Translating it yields CASNSGNEQFF. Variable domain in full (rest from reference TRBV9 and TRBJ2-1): DSGVTQTPKHLITATGQRVTLRCSPRSGDLSVYWYQQSLDQGLQFLIQYYNGEERAKGNILERFSAQQFPDLHSELNLSSLELGDSALYFCASNSGNEQFFGPGTRLTVL.

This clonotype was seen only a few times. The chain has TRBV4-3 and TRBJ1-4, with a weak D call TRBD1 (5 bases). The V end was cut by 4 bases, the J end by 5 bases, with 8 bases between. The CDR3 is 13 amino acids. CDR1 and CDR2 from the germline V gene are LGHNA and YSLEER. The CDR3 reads CASSPQGNEKLFF. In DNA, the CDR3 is TGCGCCAGCAGCCCCCAGGGAAATGAAAAACTGTTTTTT.

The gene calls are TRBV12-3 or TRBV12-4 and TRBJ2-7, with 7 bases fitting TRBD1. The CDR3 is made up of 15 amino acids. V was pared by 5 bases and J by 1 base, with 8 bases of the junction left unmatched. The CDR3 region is CASSDGTESSYEQYF. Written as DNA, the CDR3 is TGTGCCAGCAGTGACGGGACAGAGTCATCCTACGAGCAGTACTTC.

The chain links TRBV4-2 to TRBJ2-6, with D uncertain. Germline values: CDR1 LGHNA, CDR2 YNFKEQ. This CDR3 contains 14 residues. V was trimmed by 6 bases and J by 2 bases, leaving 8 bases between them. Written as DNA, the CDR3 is TGTGCCAGCAGAGCAAAAGCTGGGGCCAACGTCCTGACTTTC. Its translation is CASRAKAGANVLTF.

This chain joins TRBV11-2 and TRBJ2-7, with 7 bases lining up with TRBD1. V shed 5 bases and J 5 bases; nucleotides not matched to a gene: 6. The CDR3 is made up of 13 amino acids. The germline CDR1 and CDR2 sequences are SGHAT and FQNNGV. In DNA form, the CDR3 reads TGTGCCAGCAGCGAACAGGGGCCGGACGAGCAGTACTTC. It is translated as CASSEQGPDEQYF.

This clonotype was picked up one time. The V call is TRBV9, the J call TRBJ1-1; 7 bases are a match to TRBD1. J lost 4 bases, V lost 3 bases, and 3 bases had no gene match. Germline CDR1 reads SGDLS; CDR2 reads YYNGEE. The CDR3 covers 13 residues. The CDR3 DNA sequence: TGTGCCAGCAGCGCAGGGGGGAGCACTGAAGCTTTCTTT. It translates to CASSAGGSTEAFF.

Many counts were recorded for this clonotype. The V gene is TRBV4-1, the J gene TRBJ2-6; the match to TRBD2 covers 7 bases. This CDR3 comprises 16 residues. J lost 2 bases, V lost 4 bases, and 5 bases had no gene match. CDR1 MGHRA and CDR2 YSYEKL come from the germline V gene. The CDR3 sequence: CASSRGGFAGANVLTF. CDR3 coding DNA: TGCGCCAGCAGCCGGGGGGGGTTCGCTGGGGCCAACGTCCTGACTTTC.

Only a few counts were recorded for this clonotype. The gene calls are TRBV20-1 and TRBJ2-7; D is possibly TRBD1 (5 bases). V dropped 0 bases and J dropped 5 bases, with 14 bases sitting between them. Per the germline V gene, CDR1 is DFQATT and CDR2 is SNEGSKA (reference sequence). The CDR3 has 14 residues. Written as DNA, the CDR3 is TGCAGTGCTAGAGATTGGCAGGGTGATGACGAGCAGTACTTC. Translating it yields CSARDWQGDDEQYF.

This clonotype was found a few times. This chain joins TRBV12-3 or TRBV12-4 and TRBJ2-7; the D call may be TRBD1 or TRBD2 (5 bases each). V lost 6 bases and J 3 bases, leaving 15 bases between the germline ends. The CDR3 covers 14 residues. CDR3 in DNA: TGTGCCAGCAGCCTGGGGGTTACCTACTACGAGCAGTACTTC. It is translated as CASSLGVTYYEQYF.

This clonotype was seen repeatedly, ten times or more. CDR3 sequence reads: CSARDRFTYEQYF. CDR3 DNA sequence: TGCAGTGCTAGGGACAGGTTTACCTACGAGCAGTACTTC. V usage is TRBV20-1 and J usage is TRBJ2-7, with 7 bases lining up with TRBD1. In germline, CDR1 is DFQATT, CDR2 SNEGSKA (reference sequence). Trimming cost V 3 bases and J 2 bases; bases outside gene matches: 4. The CDR3 extends over 13 amino acids.

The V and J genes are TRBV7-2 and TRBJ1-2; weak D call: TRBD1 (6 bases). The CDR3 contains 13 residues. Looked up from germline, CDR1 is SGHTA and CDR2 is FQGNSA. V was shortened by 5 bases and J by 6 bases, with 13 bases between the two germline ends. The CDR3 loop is CASSLGQRDGYTF. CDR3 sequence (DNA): TGTGCCAGCAGCCTAGGACAGAGGGATGGCTACACCTTC.

CDR3 amino acids: CSARVGQNSYNEQFF. DNA for the CDR3: TGCAGTGCTAGAGTGGGACAGAATTCCTACAATGAGCAGTTCTTC. V is TRBV20-1 and J is TRBJ2-1, with TRBD1 identical over 7 bases. V was clipped by 1 base and J by 1 base; unmatched bases: 4. From germline, CDR1 is DFQATT and CDR2 SNEGSKA (reference sequence). CDR3 size: 15 residues.

DNA for the CDR3: TGTGCCAGCAGCCCAAGGCGGGATATGGAGACCCAGTACTTC. It is translated as CASSPRRDMETQYF. The chain uses TRBV5-6 and TRBJ2-5; a possible D gene is TRBD2 (6 bases). CDR1 and CDR2 from the germline V gene are SGHDT and YYEEEE. The CDR3 consists of 14 residues. Trimming removed 4 bases at V and 5 bases at J, with 15 bases between.

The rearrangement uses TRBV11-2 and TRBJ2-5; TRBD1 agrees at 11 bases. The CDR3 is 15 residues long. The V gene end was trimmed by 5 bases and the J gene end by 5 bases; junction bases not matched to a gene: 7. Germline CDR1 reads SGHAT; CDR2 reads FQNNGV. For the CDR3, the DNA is TGTGCCAGCAGCCGGGACAGGGGGACGGGGGAGACCCAGTACTTC. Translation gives CASSRDRGTGETQYF. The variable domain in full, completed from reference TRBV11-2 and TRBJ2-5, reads EAGVAQSPRYKIIEKRQSVAFWCNPISGHATLYWYQQILGQGPKLLIQFQNNGVVDDSQLPKDRFSAERLKGVDSTLKIQPAKLEDSAVYLCASSRDRGTGETQYFGPGTRLLVL.

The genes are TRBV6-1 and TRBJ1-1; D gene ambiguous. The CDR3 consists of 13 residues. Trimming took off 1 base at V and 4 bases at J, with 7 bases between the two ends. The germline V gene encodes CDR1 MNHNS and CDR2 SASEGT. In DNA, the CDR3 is TGTGCCAGCAGTGAAGGATTTACCACTGAAGCTTTCTTT. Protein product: CASSEGFTTEAFF.

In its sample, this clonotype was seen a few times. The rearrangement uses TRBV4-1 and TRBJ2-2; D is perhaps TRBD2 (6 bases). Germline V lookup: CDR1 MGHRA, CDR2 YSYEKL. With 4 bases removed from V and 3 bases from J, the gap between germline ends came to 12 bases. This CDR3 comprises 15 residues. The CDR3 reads CASSLTGVDTGELFF. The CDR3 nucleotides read TGCGCCAGCAGCCTGACGGGGGTGGACACCGGGGAGCTGTTTTTT.

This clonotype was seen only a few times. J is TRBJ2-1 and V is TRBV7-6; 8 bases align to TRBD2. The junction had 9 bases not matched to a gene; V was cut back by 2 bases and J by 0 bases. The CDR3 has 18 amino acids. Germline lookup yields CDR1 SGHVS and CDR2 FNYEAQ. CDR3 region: CASSLSPRGRPSYNEQFF. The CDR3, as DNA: TGTGCCAGCAGCTTAAGTCCTCGCGGGAGGCCCTCCTACAATGAGCAGTTCTTC.

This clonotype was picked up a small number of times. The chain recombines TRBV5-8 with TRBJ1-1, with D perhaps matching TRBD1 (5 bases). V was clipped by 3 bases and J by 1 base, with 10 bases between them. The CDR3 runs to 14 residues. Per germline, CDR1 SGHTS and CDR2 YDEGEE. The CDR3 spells CASSYFTGNTEAFF. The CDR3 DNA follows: TGTGCCAGCAGCTATTTCACAGGGAACACTGAAGCTTTCTTT.

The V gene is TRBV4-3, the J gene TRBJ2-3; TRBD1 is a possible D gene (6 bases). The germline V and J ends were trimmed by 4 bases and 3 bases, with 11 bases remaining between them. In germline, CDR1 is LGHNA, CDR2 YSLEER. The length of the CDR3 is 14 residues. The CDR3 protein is CASSPGDWTDTQYF. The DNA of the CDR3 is TGCGCCAGCAGCCCAGGGGATTGGACAGATACGCAGTATTTT.

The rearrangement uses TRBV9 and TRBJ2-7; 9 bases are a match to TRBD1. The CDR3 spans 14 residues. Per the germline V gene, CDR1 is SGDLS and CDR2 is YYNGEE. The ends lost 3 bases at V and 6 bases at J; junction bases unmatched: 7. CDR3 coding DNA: TGTGCCAGCAGCGAGAGGGACAGGGAGGCCGAGCAGTACTTC. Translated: CASSERDREAEQYF.

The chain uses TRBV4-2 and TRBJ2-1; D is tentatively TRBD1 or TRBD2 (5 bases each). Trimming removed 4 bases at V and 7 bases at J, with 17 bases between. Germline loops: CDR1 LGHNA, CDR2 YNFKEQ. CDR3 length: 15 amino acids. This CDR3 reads CASSPDERGPNEQFF. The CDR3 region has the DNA TGTGCCAGCAGCCCTGACGAACGGGGACCTAATGAGCAGTTCTTC.

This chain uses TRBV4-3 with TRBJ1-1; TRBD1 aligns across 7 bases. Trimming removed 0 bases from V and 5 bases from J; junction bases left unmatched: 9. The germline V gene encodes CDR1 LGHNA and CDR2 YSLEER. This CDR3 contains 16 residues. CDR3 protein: CASSQDLRQGGTEAFF. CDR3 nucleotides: TGCGCCAGCAGCCAAGATTTGAGACAGGGAGGAACTGAAGCTTTCTTT.